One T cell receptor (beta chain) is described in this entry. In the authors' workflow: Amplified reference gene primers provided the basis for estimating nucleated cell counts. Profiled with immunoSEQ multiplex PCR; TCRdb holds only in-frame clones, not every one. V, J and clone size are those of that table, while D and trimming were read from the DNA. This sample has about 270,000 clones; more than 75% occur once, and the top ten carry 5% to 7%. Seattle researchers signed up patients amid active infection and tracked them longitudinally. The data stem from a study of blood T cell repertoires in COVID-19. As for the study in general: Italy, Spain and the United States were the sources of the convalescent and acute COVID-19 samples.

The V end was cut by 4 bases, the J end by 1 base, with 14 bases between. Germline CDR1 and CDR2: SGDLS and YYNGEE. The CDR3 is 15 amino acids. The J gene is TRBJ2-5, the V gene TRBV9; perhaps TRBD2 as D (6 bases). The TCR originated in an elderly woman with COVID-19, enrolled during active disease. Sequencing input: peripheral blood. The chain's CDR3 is CASSPRSAGQETQYF. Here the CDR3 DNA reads TGTGCCAGCAGCCCGAGGTCAGCGGGCCAAGAGACCCAGTACTTC.